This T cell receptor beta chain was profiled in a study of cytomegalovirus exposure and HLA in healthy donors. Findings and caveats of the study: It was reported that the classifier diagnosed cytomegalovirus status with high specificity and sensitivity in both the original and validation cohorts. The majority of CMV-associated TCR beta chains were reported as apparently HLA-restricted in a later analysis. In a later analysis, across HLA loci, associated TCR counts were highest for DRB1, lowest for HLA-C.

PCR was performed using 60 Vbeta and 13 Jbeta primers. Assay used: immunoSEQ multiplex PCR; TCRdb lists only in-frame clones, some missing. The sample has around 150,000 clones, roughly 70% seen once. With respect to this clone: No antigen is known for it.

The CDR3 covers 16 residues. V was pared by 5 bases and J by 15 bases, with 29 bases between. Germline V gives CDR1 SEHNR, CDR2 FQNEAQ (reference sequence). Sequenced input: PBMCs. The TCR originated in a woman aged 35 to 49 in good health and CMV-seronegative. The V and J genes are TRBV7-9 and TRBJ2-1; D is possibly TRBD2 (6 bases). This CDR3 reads CASSTSPGGAAGIPFF. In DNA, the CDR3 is TGTGCCAGCAGCACGTCCCCCGGCGGGGCTGCAGGTATTCCGTTCTTC.